The sequence of this T cell receptor beta chain was determined in a study of cytomegalovirus exposure and HLA in healthy donors. Study-level information: Earlier results showed 90 million to 120 million unique TCR beta sequences derived from 150 million to 200 million T cells.

The PCR ran on 60 Vbeta and 13 Jbeta primers. Generated by immunoSEQ multiplex PCR, the TCRdb table keeps only in-frame clones and is missing some. The sample has about 130,000 clones, about four fifths seen once. Donors were nominally healthy when sampled, though unrecorded immune exposures were likely. For this clone: What it binds is not known.

Study-wide results and caveats: A later analysis showed HLA-associated TCR beta chains outstripping equally common others in clonal expansion.

The clonotype comes from a woman between 40 and 50 years old in good health and CMV-seropositive. The sample taken for sequencing was PBMCs.

The CDR3 protein is CAIRTVNTEAFF. Here the CDR3 DNA reads TGTGCCATCAGGACAGTGAACACTGAAGCTTTCTTT. The chain employs TRBV10-3 and TRBJ1-1, with D tentatively TRBD1 (5 bases). This CDR3 comprises 12 residues. Trimming shortened V by 6 bases and J by 0 bases, and 5 bases separated the two germline ends. Germline V gene sequence: CDR1 ENHRY, CDR2 SYGVKD.